The next 28 T cell receptor beta chains were all read from a single sample in a study of cytomegalovirus exposure and HLA in healthy donors. The PCR had 60 Vbeta and 13 Jbeta primers. Profiled with immunoSEQ multiplex PCR; TCRdb holds only in-frame clones, not every one. The table lists hundreds of thousands of clones, approximately 70% of them singletons. The specimen sequenced was PBMCs. These receptors came from a man in his forties in good health and CMV-seropositive.

The rearrangement uses TRBV25-1 and TRBJ1-2; D is possibly TRBD1 (5 bases). Germline CDR1 reads MGHDK; CDR2 reads SYGVNS. CDR3 size: 12 residues. V gave up 3 bases and J gave up 8 bases, with 10 bases separating them. The CDR3 reads CASSDGGVGYTF. The CDR3, as DNA: TGTGCCAGCAGTGACGGAGGGGTCGGCTACACCTTC.

The chain has TRBV18 and TRBJ1-5, with 7 positions matching TRBD1. There are 15 residues in the CDR3. Germline loops: CDR1 KGHSH, CDR2 LQKENI. The V and J ends lost 3 bases and 5 bases, in that order; junction bases with no gene match: 7. The CDR3 protein is CASSPGGTEYQPQHF. The CDR3 nucleotides read TGTGCCAGCTCACCTGGCGGGACAGAATATCAGCCCCAGCATTTT.

Concerning this clone itself: At the DNA level, this CDR3 is encoded by other sequences in the same sample as well. This sequence joins TRBV27 and TRBJ1-1, with D possibly TRBD1 on 5 matching bases. The germline CDR1 and CDR2 sequences are MNHEY and SMNVEV (reference sequence). The CDR3 sequence is 14 residues long. The ends were cut back, 5 bases at V and 4 bases at J, with 14 bases in the middle. The CDR3: CASSLSPGGTEAFF. CDR3 nucleotides: TGTGCCAGCAGTCTTTCCCCGGGGGGCACTGAAGCTTTCTTT.

The chain recombines TRBV19 with TRBJ2-1, with 8 bases lining up with TRBD1. Losses at the gene ends were 4 bases for V and 5 bases for J; bases not matched to a gene: 4. This CDR3 contains 14 residues. Germline CDR1 is LNHDA and CDR2 is SQIVND (reference sequence). CDR3 residues: CASSRTGLNNEQFF. CDR3 DNA: TGTGCCAGTAGTAGGACAGGGCTCAACAATGAGCAGTTCTTC.

As concerns this clone: The junction differs from germline at one of its ends, possibly a read error. This chain connects TRBV7-9 to TRBJ1-1; possible D gene TRBD1, 5 bases. The CDR3 contains 14 residues. The germline CDR1 and CDR2 sequences are SEHNR and FQNEAQ (reference sequence). DNA of the CDR3: TGTTCCAGCTCTCGGGACTACGAGGGGACTGAAGCTTTCTTT. This translates into CSSSRDYEGTEAFF.

This chain joins TRBV7-3 and TRBJ2-1; 8 bases fit TRBD1. The CDR3 contains 12 residues. V was clipped by 5 bases and J by 9 bases; unmatched bases: 3. Germline CDR1 is SGHTA and CDR2 is FQGTGA. The CDR3 protein is CASSPDRGEQFF. The DNA for the CDR3 is TGTGCCAGCAGCCCCGACAGGGGTGAGCAGTTCTTC.

This clone was counted once. V gene TRBV15 combines with J gene TRBJ1-3; D is uncertain. Germline lookup yields CDR1 LNHNV and CDR2 YYDKDF (reference sequence). This CDR3 has 15 residues. V was pared by 5 bases and J by 4 bases, with 15 bases between. The chain's CDR3 is CATSRASEGGNTIYF. The DNA for the CDR3 is TGTGCCACCAGCCGGGCCTCCGAGGGAGGAAACACCATATATTTT.

V gene TRBV18 combines with J gene TRBJ1-4; TRBD1 agrees at 10 bases. With 6 bases clipped from V and 8 bases from J, the junction kept 9 bases outside the gene matches. The CDR3 sequence is 15 residues long. In germline, CDR1 is KGHSH, CDR2 LQKENI. The CDR3 protein is CASSLRQGAREKLFF. CDR3 in DNA: TGTGCCAGCTCGCTACGACAGGGGGCTAGGGAAAAACTGTTTTTT. Together with reference TRBV18 and TRBJ1-4, the CDR3 gives the full variable domain: NAGVMQNPRHLVRRRGQEARLRCSPMKGHSHVYWYRQLPEEGLKFMVYLQKENIIDESGMPKERFSAEFPKEGPSILRIQQVVRGDSAAYFCASSLRQGAREKLFFGSGTQLSVL.

In its sample, this clone was seen a few times. The chain carries TRBV7-9 and TRBJ1-4; D not certain. With 6 bases removed from V and 0 bases from J, the gap between germline ends came to 14 bases. The CDR3 is 16 amino acids. Germline V lookup: CDR1 SEHNR, CDR2 FQNEAQ (reference sequence). CDR3 amino acids: CASRGELAATNEKLFF. DNA for the CDR3: TGTGCCAGCAGGGGAGAATTAGCCGCAACTAATGAAAAACTGTTTTTT.

The chain combines TRBV13 with TRBJ1-4; 8 bases match TRBD1. Trimming at V came to 5 bases and at J to 8 bases, leaving 10 bases not matched to a gene. Germline CDR1 PRHDT, CDR2 FYEKMQ (reference sequence). The CDR3 extends over 15 amino acids. The CDR3 region is CASSRSRGRIEKLFF. CDR3 sequence (DNA): TGTGCCAGCAGCCGGTCCAGGGGGCGTATAGAAAAACTGTTTTTT.

The rearrangement links TRBV7-3 to TRBJ2-3; maybe TRBD1 (6 bases). Germline assignment: CDR1 SGHTA and CDR2 FQGTGA. The V and J ends lost 2 bases and 1 base respectively, with 10 bases between them. The CDR3 covers 15 residues. The DNA of the CDR3 is TGTGCCAGCAGCTTAGACAGGCAAGGCACAGATACGCAGTATTTT. This gives the protein CASSLDRQGTDTQYF. Looking up the rest from reference TRBV7-3 and TRBJ2-3 gives the full variable domain: GAGVSQTPSNKVTEKGKYVELRCDPISGHTALYWYRQSLGQGPEFLIYFQGTGAADDSGLPNDRFFAVRPEGSVSTLKIQRTERGDSAVYLCASSLDRQGTDTQYFGPGTRLTVL.

About this clone: The identical CDR3 is also encoded by other nucleotide sequences in the sample. The V and J genes are TRBV14 and TRBJ1-6, with D tentatively TRBD1 (5 bases). The CDR3 loop spans 15 amino acids. Looked up from germline, CDR1 is SGHDN and CDR2 is FVKESK. V gave up 2 bases and J gave up 12 bases, with 17 bases separating them. The CDR3 loop reads CASSQSGDRSLPLHF. The CDR3 nucleotides read TGTGCCAGCAGCCAATCCGGAGACAGATCTTTACCCCTCCACTTT.

J is TRBJ2-1 and V is TRBV7-2, with 11 bases aligning to TRBD2. Germline-derived CDR1 and CDR2 are SGHTA and FQGNSA. The CDR3 totals 16 residues. The V segment lost 1 base and the J segment 6 bases; nucleotides outside the gene matches: 5. The CDR3, as DNA: TGTGCCAGCAGCTTAGAACTACTAGCGGGGGCCAATGAGCAGTTCTTC. This codes for CASSLELLAGANEQFF.

The chain's CDR3 is CASSSYRANTGELFF. CDR3 nucleotide sequence: TGTGCCAGCAGCTCCTACAGGGCGAACACCGGGGAGCTGTTTTTT. The V gene is TRBV11-2, the J gene TRBJ2-2, with TRBD1 as a possible D gene (6 bases). Trimming took 4 bases from V and 0 from J, leaving 9 bases between them. CDR1 is SGHAT, CDR2 FQNNGV, per germline. CDR3 length: 15 residues.

This clone has a handful of counts. The V call is TRBV5-4, the J call TRBJ2-1; no reliable D call. V lost 1 base, J lost 10 bases, and 9 bases lay in between. Germline V gene lookup returns CDR1 SGHNT and CDR2 YYREEE (reference sequence). The CDR3 is made up of 12 amino acids. CDR3 residues: CASSLPMSEQFF. The CDR3 nucleotides read TGTGCCAGCAGCTTGCCCATGAGCGAGCAGTTCTTC.

The chain uses TRBV29-1 and TRBJ1-2; 7 bases fit TRBD1. This CDR3 has 12 amino acids. With V trimmed by 4 bases and J by 14 bases, 13 bases remained unmatched. CDR1 is SQVTM, CDR2 ANQGSEA, per germline. DNA of the CDR3: TGCAGCGTTGTCCCCGGAGACAGGGTGAATACCTTC. It codes for CSVVPGDRVNTF.

This chain uses TRBV5-1 with TRBJ1-2, with D maybe TRBD1 (6 bases). This CDR3 contains 15 residues. The germline V gene encodes CDR1 SGHRS and CDR2 YFSETQ. Trimming pared 4 bases from V and 4 bases from J, leaving 17 bases between. CDR3 loop: CASSASPGTPYGYTF. DNA of the CDR3: TGCGCCAGCAGCGCCTCCCCCGGGACACCCTATGGCTACACCTTC.

The chain joins TRBV29-1 to TRBJ2-5; 9 bases are shared with TRBD1. CDR1 is SQVTM and CDR2 is ANQGSEA in the germline V gene. The V and J ends lost 7 bases and 11 bases, in that order; junction bases with no gene match: 17. The CDR3 is 14 amino acids. The CDR3 nucleotides are TGCAGCGCCGGAACTGGGACAGGGAGAAGGGAGCAGTACTTC. This gives the protein CSAGTGTGRREQYF.

The CDR3 DNA sequence: TGCGCCAGCAGCCTGGAGTACCAAGAGACCCAGTACTTC. As protein: CASSLEYQETQYF. The chain uses TRBV4-3 and TRBJ2-5; unclear D gene. There are 13 residues in the CDR3. Trimming stripped 4 bases from V and 0 bases from J, with 6 bases between. Germline V gene sequence: CDR1 LGHNA, CDR2 YSLEER.

The rearrangement links TRBV13 to TRBJ2-7; D gene ambiguous. V lost 3 bases and J 0 bases, leaving 9 bases between the germline ends. The CDR3 loop spans 14 amino acids. CDR1 is PRHDT, CDR2 FYEKMQ, per germline (reference sequence). The CDR3 sequence: CASSLAESSYEQYF. DNA of the CDR3: TGTGCCAGCAGCTTGGCGGAGAGCTCCTACGAGCAGTACTTC.

The rearrangement links TRBV27 to TRBJ1-4; D perhaps matches TRBD1 (5 bases). V lost 5 bases to trimming and J lost 5 bases, with 15 bases between them. Germline CDR1 MNHEY, CDR2 SMNVEV (reference sequence). CDR3 length: 15 residues. Written as DNA, the CDR3 is TGTGCCAGCAGTCGCTCGACAGTTGAGAATGAAAAACTGTTTTTT. Its translation is CASSRSTVENEKLFF.

This chain links TRBV4-1 with TRBJ2-7; tentative D call: TRBD1 (5 bases). V was clipped by 0 bases and J by 5 bases, with 17 bases between them. Germline V gives CDR1 MGHRA, CDR2 YSYEKL. The CDR3 loop spans 16 amino acids. CDR3 residues: CASSQDGQGLGDEQYF. The CDR3 nucleotides are TGCGCCAGCAGCCAAGATGGGCAGGGTTTAGGGGACGAGCAGTACTTC.

The chain links TRBV16 to TRBJ2-7, with D tentatively TRBD1 (6 bases). Per the germline V gene, CDR1 is KGHSY and CDR2 is FQNENV. V gave up 2 bases and J gave up 5 bases, with 10 bases separating them. This CDR3 is 13 amino acids long. This chain's CDR3 is CASSQIQGDEQYF. In nucleotides, the CDR3 is TGTGCCAGCAGCCAAATACAGGGAGACGAGCAGTACTTC.

This chain links TRBV4-3 with TRBJ1-3; TRBD1 matches at 8 bases. This CDR3 has 15 residues. CDR1 is LGHNA, CDR2 YSLEER, per germline. With 3 bases clipped from V and 0 bases from J, the junction kept 1 base outside the gene matches. The CDR3: CASSQDRASGNTIYF. DNA of the CDR3: TGCGCCAGCAGCCAGGACAGGGCCTCTGGAAACACCATATATTTT.

Note on this clone: Here the CDR3 omits its conserved ending phenylalanine or tryptophan, so a read error is the likely source. The limits of the CDR3 on the DNA are not certain, so only TCRdb's listed CDR3 is given. The chain couples TRBV21-1 to TRBJ1-2; the listed D gene, TRBD1, was not tested against the DNA. TRBV21-1 is a pseudogene. The CDR3 is 18 residues long, ends included. The CDR3 loop is CASSKGRQGGSSNYGYTS.

V gene TRBV7-2 combines with J gene TRBJ1-6, with 7 bases identical to TRBD1. J gave up 5 bases and V 5 bases, and 6 bases lay outside the gene matches. The CDR3 is 15 amino acids. CDR1 is SGHTA, CDR2 FQGNSA, per germline. This CDR3 is CASSPRTGNNSPLHF. The CDR3 DNA is TGTGCCAGCAGCCCCAGGACAGGCAATAATTCACCCCTCCACTTT. Using reference TRBV7-2 and TRBJ1-6 for the parts outside the CDR3, the full variable domain is GAGVSQSPSNKVTEKGKDVELRCDPISGHTALYWYRQSLGQGLEFLIYFQGNSAPDKSGLPSDRFSAERTGGSVSTLTIQRTQQEDSAVYLCASSPRTGNNSPLHFGNGTRLTVT.

The CDR3 bases are TGTGCCAGTAGTAAACAGGGGGCCAAAAACATTCAGTACTTC. Its translation is CASSKQGAKNIQYF. J is TRBJ2-4 and V is TRBV19, with 7 bases that match TRBD1. This CDR3 is 14 amino acids long. The trim removed 4 bases at V and 1 base at J, leaving 1 base unmatched. The germline V gene has CDR1 LNHDA and CDR2 SQIVND (reference sequence).

This clone was detected once. CDR3 region: CASSFGQAYREQYF. The CDR3 DNA is TGTGCCAGCAGCTTCGGACAGGCATATCGGGAGCAGTACTTC. The J gene is TRBJ2-7, the V gene TRBV5-6; 7 nucleotides agree with TRBD1. Trimming cost V 2 bases and J 7 bases; bases outside gene matches: 9. The CDR3 extends over 14 amino acids. CDR1 is SGHDT and CDR2 is YYEEEE in the germline V gene.